This TCR beta chain was profiled in a study of T cell responses to AZD1222 COVID-19 vaccine. Study outcomes and limitations: The number of AZD1222 recipients seropositive at baseline was only five to seven. When two AZD1222 doses had been given, Spike-specific TCR breadth and depth rose. Donors were chiefly white British, with a greater number of females, and clonal diversity was perhaps underestimated. Dominant at 160-218 and 743-854, vaccine-associated CD4 TCRs also spanned spike.

As for this clone: As yet, its antigen is unknown.

The CDR3 length is 15 residues. CDR1 and CDR2 (germline): SGHNT, YYREEE (reference sequence). The V gene end was trimmed by 4 bases and the J gene end by 6 bases; junction bases not matched to a gene: 7. TCRdb's copy holds only in-frame clones and misses some; the assay was immunoSEQ multiplex PCR. The data show more than 100,000 clones, 85% to 95% seen once. The clonotype was recovered from an adult in good health. The chain has TRBV5-4 and TRBJ1-6; TRBD1 matches at 7 bases. This material consisted of peripheral blood, taken on day 0 of AZD1222 vaccination. CDR3 nucleotide sequence: TGTGCCAGCAGCAAGAGACAGGGCCTTAATTCACCCCTCCACTTT. This gives the protein CASSKRQGLNSPLHF.